Detailed here is one T cell receptor (beta chain). The sample belongs to a study of multiple sclerosis patients with progressive multifocal leukoencephalopathy. The CDR3 consists of 11 residues. Trimming pared 7 bases from V and 4 bases from J, leaving 4 bases between. Germline values: CDR1 LNHDA, CDR2 SQIVND (reference sequence). Assay used: immunoSEQ multiplex PCR; TCRdb lists only in-frame clones, some missing. This table has under 30,000 clones, roughly nine tenths appearing once. The time point: more than five months of natalizumab therapy. The sample here was PBMCs, taken from a patient treated with natalizumab. The chain carries TRBV19 and TRBJ1-4, with D unresolved. This receptor was identified in a human donor with multiple sclerosis. The DNA for the CDR3 is TGTGCCAGTACCTTTAATGAAAAACTGTTTTTT. Translated, it gives CASTFNEKLFF.